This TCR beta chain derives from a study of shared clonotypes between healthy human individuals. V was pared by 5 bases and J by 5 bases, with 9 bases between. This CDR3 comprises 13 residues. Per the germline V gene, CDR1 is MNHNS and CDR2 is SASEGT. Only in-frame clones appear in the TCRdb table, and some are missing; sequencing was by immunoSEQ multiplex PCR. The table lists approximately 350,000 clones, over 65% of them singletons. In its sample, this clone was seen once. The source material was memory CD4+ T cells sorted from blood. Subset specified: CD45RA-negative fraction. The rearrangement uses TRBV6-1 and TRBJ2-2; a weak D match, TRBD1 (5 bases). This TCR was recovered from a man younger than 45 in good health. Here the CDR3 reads CASSLRGTGELFF. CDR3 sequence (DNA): TGTGCCAGCAGTCTTAGGGGAACCGGGGAGCTGTTTTTT.